This entry is about one T cell receptor beta chain. The CDR3 loop spans 17 amino acids. The trim removed 0 bases at V and 0 bases at J, leaving 5 bases unmatched. Germline V lookup: CDR1 MGHRA, CDR2 YSYEKL. Unique molecular identifiers were built into the TCRbeta library. TCRdb used MiXCR to reprocess the PCR reads, holding one entry per CDR3 protein. The sample yields about a million distinct CDR3 sequences, about 29% seen once. This entry comes from a study of T-cell reconstitution after alpha-beta-depleted transplantation in children. The starting material was PBMCs, mostly from graft donor cells, obtained 360 days after TCRalphabeta/CD19-depleted stem cell transplant. This receptor was taken from a boy under three years old who had a stem cell transplant for SCID, so the T cells may come from the graft donor. The V gene is TRBV4-1, the J gene TRBJ2-1; the match to TRBD2 covers 7 bases. The CDR3 spells CASSQDRAGPSYNEQFF. CDR3 DNA sequence: TGCGCCAGCAGCCAAGATCGAGCGGGGCCCTCCTACAATGAGCAGTTCTTC.